The rows below give T cell receptor delta chains drawn from one sample of a study of TRDV2 sequences in healthy donors. TCRdb reprocessed the PCR reads through CATT. Of about 1,100 delta-chain clones listed, about 59% are singletons. Material: Vd2+ gamma-delta T cells from blood. The receptors come from a human donor in good health. Each CDR3 is given with its conserved first and last residue. A D gene is named only where the DNA matches it firmly. Size is stated for part of the rows, as once, few or many counts, or as a class when the clone is expanded.

J gene,V gene,clone size,D gene,CDR3 DNA,CDR3 protein
TRDJ1,TRDV2,NA,TRDD3,TGTGCCTGTGACACCGTGGGGATACAGGCCACCGATAAACTCATCTTT,CACDTVGIQATDKLIF
TRDJ1,TRDV2,few,TRDD3,TGTGCCTGTGACCCCCTGGGGGACCAGTACACCGATAAACTCATCTTT,CACDPLGDQYTDKLIF
TRDJ1,TRDV2,NA,TRDD3,TGTGCCTGTGACCCCCTTACTGGGGGCAAGTACACCGATAAACTCATCTTT,CACDPLTGGKYTDKLIF
TRDJ1,TRDV2,NA,TRDD3,TGTGCCTGTGACACATTAAGTACTGGGGGATACGCCCAGTACACCGATAAACTCATCTTT,CACDTLSTGGYAQYTDKLIF
TRDJ1,TRDV2,NA,TRDD3,TGTGCCTGTGACCAGATCCCGGGGGATACTCCCACCGATAAACTCATCTTT,CACDQIPGDTPTDKLIF
TRDJ1,TRDV2,large,NA,TGTGCCTGTGACCCTCGCTTCCTAGCGTGGGGGACCACCGATAAACTCATCTTT,CACDPRFLAWGTTDKLIF
TRDJ3,TRDV2,NA,NA,TGTGCCTGTGACACCGTCTCTACCAGGGCTCGAGGGGAGGGGTACACCCGACAAATGTTTTTC,CACDTVSTRARGEGYTRQMFF
TRDJ1,TRDV2,NA,TRDD3,TGTGCCTGTGATTGGCTGGGGGGCCGGTACACCGATAAACTCATCTTT,CACDWLGGRYTDKLIF
TRDJ3,TRDV2,hyperexpanded,TRDD3,TGTGCCTGTGACACGGTGGGGGAGAGCTCCTGGGACACCCGACAGATGTTTTTC,CACDTVGESSWDTRQMFF
TRDJ1,TRDV2,few,TRDD3,TGTGCCTGTGACAGACTGGGGGATACTAGCGATAAACTCATCTTT,CACDRLGDTSDKLIF
TRDJ1,TRDV2,NA,TRDD3,TGTGCCTGTGACACCCTCATACTGGGGGATACGCGAACCGATAAACTCATCTTT,CACDTLILGDTRTDKLIF
TRDJ1,TRDV2,large,TRDD3,TGTGCCTGTGACACCGTCCCCTGGGGGATACATGAGATGAGGGATAAACTCATCTTT,CACDTVPWGIHEMRDKLIF
TRDJ1,TRDV2,NA,TRDD3,TGTGCCTGTGACACCGTGGGGGAGAACACCGATAAACTCATCTTT,CACDTVGENTDKLIF
TRDJ1,TRDV2,few,NA,TGTGCCTGTGACAGCCTCCGGGGGACAATTTACACCGATAAACTCATCTTT,CACDSLRGTIYTDKLIF
TRDJ1,TRDV2,NA,NA,TGTGCCTGTGACCCAATTGGCCACACCGATAAACTCATCTTT,CACDPIGHTDKLIF
TRDJ1,TRDV2,NA,TRDD3,TGTGCCTGTGACACCGTTCACCTAGGGGATACGCTTCTAAAGGCCGTAGGCGATAAACTCATCTTT,CACDTVHLGDTLLKAVGDKLIF
TRDJ1,TRDV2,few,NA,TGTGCCTGTGACACCATCGGGCACAACGATAAACTCATCTTT,CACDTIGHNDKLIF
TRDJ1,TRDV2,NA,NA,TGTGCCTGTGACCCGCTCAGCACCGATAAACTCATCTTT,CACDPLSTDKLIF
TRDJ1,TRDV2,once,TRDD3,TGTGCCTGTGACACCCTAATGGGGGATACGGGGACCGTCAGGGAGACCGATAAACTCATCTTT,CACDTLMGDTGTVRETDKLIF
TRDJ1,TRDV2,NA,TRDD3,TGTGCCTGTGACTCCTTACTGGGGGACGGCTATAAACTCATCTTT,CACDSLLGDGYKLIF
TRDJ1,TRDV2,NA,TRDD3,TGTGCCTGTGACACGATACTAGGGGATAATAAACTCATCTTT,CACDTILGDNKLIF
TRDJ1,TRDV2,NA,NA,TGTGCCTGTGACACGGTACCTGGGAAGGCCACCGATAAACTCATCTTT,CACDTVPGKATDKLIF
TRDJ1,TRDV2,few,TRDD3,TGTGCCTGTGACTCCATGATCCCGACCCCTACCTGGGGGATTGCGAGCCCTAACGATAAACTCATCTTT,CACDSMIPTPTWGIASPNDKLIF
TRDJ1,TRDV2,large,TRDD3,TGTGCCTGTGACCCAGTACTGGGGGATACACTCCTGTACACCGATAAACTCATCTTT,CACDPVLGDTLLYTDKLIF
TRDJ3,TRDV2,NA,TRDD3,TGTGCCTGTGACACCGTACTGGGGACGAGCTCCTGGGGCACCCGACAGATGTTTTTC,CACDTVLGTSSWGTRQMFF
TRDJ3,TRDV2,few,TRDD3,TGTGCCTGTGACCCAACTGGGGCCACCTCCTGGGACACCCGACAGATGTTTTTC,CACDPTGATSWDTRQMFF
TRDJ1,TRDV2,NA,NA,TGTGCCTGTGACGCCCTGGAGGGGGGCGATAAACTCATCTTT,CACDALEGGDKLIF
TRDJ1,TRDV2,NA,NA,TGTGCCTGTGACACCGTTGGGGGCCAGCCTCACGATAAACTCATCTTT,CACDTVGGQPHDKLIF
TRDJ1,TRDV2,NA,NA,TGTGCCTGTGACACCCTCCTGCACGAGAGGGGTAGGGGGAACACCGATAAACTCATCTTT,CACDTLLHERGRGNTDKLIF
TRDJ1,TRDV2,once,TRDD2,TGTGCCTGTGACACGCCCTTCCTACCTGGGGGGAACACCGATAAACTCATCTTT,CACDTPFLPGGNTDKLIF
TRDJ1,TRDV2,NA,NA,TGTGCCTGTGACACCGTTGCTGGGGACACCCGAGAGCTCATCTTT,CACDTVAGDTRELIF
TRDJ3,TRDV2,NA,TRDD3,TGTGCCTGTGACACCACTGGGGGATACGGCTCCTGGGACACCCGACAGATGTTTTTC,CACDTTGGYGSWDTRQMFF
TRDJ1,TRDV2,NA,TRDD3,TGTGCCTGTGACGCCCTACTGGGGGAAAACACCGATAAACTCATCTTT,CACDALLGENTDKLIF
TRDJ1,TRDV2,once,NA,TGTGCCTGTGACACAGTGGGGGCCTCAACCGATAAACTCATCTTT,CACDTVGASTDKLIF
TRDJ3,TRDV2,NA,NA,TGTGCCTGTGACACCGTTGGGGACCGGGGCCGGTTCCGACAGATGTTTTTC,CACDTVGDRGRFRQMFF
TRDJ1,TRDV2,NA,TRDD3,TGTGCCTGTGACACCGTCCCTACTGGGGGAGTTTACACCGATAAACTCATCTTT,CACDTVPTGGVYTDKLIF